This T cell receptor beta chain was identified during a study of T cell clonality in common variable immunodeficiency. General observations from the study: Repertoire-complication correlations in CVID were limited by patient heterogeneity.

Each donor provided about 5 to 8 ml of heparinized whole blood. This clone was observed at least ten times. Its specificity is not known. The read ends 3 residues shy of where the CDR3 ends; the end is completed using the germline J gene. CDR3 size: 17 residues. Trimming cost V 4 bases and J 2 bases, with 22 bases left between them. Looked up from germline, CDR1 is SGHRS and CDR2 is YFSETQ. Sequencing input was equivalent genomic DNA from CVID and controls. The data were produced by immunoSEQ multiplex PCR, yet TCRdb's version contains in-frame clones alone and is incomplete. Found here are about 81,000 clones, no singletons; the ten largest cover under 1%.

V is TRBV5-1 and J is TRBJ2-7, with D tentatively TRBD1 (8 bases). This TCR was recovered from a person aged 18 to 69 in good health. Sequencing used peripheral blood mononuclear cells. The sequenced part of the CDR3 DNA is TGCGCCAGCAGCCCAGGGGGCAGGGAGGGGGTTACCTACGAG. The encoded protein is CASSPGGREGVTYE. The entire CDR3 sequence reads CASSPGGREGVTYEQYF. The full variable domain, in which reference TRBV5-1 and TRBJ2-7 provide the parts outside the CDR3, is KAGVTQTPRYLIKTRGQQVTLSCSPISGHRSVSWYQQTPGQGLQFLFEYFSETQRNKGNFPGRFSGRQFSNSRSEMNVSTLELGDSALYLCASSPGGREGVTYEQYFGPGTRLTVT.